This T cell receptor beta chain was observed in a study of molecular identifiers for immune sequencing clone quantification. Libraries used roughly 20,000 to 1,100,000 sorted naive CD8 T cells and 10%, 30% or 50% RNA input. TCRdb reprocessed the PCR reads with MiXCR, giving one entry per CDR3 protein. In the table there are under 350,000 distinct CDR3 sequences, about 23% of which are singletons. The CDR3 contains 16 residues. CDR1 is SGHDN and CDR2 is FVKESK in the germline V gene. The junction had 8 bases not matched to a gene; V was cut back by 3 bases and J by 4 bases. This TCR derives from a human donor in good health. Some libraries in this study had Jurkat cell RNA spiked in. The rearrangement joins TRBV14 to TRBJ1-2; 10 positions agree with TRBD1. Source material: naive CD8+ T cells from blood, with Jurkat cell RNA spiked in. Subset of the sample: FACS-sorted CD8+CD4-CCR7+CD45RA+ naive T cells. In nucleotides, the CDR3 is TGTGCCAGCAGCCACAGGGACAGGGGACTTGCCTATGGCTACACCTTC. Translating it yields CASSHRDRGLAYGYTF.